The sequence of this T cell receptor beta chain was determined in a study of CD8+ T cells in alopecia areata. V lost 3 bases and J lost 8, with 11 bases in between. The V gene's germline CDR1 is LNHDA and CDR2 SQIVND (reference sequence). CDR3 length: 13 residues. Treatment specified: oral pan-JAK inhibitor, 5-10 mg twice daily. The study's findings and limits: While tofacitinib was given, many expanded lesional clones persisted in scalp and blood. Only a single nonresponder existed, so baseline CD8+ expansion links stay unclear.

It was cDNA, reverse transcribed from extracted RNA, that served as the sequencing template. TCRdb's table, derived via immunoSEQ multiplex PCR, lists solely in-frame clones and lacks some. The sample yields under 200,000 clones, about three fifths seen once. This clone appeared a few times. What it binds is not known. This specimen was CD4+ T cells sorted from blood, taken at week 4, from a patient treated with tofacitinib. This chain joins TRBV19 and TRBJ2-1; D possibly corresponds to TRBD1 (5 bases). The clonotype originates from a human donor with alopecia areata. Here the CDR3 reads CASSMQGRDEQFF. In nucleotides, the CDR3 is TGTGCCAGTAGTATGCAGGGCAGGGATGAGCAGTTCTTC.